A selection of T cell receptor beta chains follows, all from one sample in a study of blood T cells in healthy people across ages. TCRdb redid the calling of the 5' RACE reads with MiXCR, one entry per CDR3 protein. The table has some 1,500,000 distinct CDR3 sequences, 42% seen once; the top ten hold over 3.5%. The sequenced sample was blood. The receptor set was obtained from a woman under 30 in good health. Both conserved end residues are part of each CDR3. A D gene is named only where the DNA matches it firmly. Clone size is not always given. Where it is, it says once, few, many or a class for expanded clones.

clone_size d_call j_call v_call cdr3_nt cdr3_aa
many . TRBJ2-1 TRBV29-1 TGCAGCGCCCTACGTGGGGGGCCCAGCTCCTACAATGAGCAGTTCTTC CSALRGGPSSYNEQFF
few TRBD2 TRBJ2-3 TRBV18 TGTGCCAGCTCACCAACGGCTGGCCTAGCGGTTACAGATACGCAGTATTTT CASSPTAGLAVTDTQYF
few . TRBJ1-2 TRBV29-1 TGCAGCGTTGAGACTGGGGCCATTGAGAGGGAATCCTCATCCCTCTATGGCTACACCTTC CSVETGAIERESSSLYGYTF
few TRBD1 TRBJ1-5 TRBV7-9 TGTGCCAGCAGCCGACAGGGGATCCATCAGCCCCAGCATTTT CASSRQGIHQPQHF
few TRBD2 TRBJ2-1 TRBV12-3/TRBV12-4 TGTGCCAGCAGTAATAGCGGGGGGGGAATGAGGCAGTTCTTC CASSNSGGGMRQFF
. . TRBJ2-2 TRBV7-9 TGTGCCAGCAGTCGAACGGCCGGGGAGCTGTTTTTT CASSRTAGELFF
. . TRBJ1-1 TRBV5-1 TGCGCCAGCAGCTGGCTTGGGACGACGGACACTGAAGCTTTCTTT CASSWLGTTDTEAFF
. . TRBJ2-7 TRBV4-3 TGCGCCAGCAGCCAAGATAGGGGGATCACTTACAATGAGCAGTACTTC CASSQDRGITYNEQYF
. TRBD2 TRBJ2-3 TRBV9 TGTGCCAGCAGCGCCTTTCTAGCGGACCGCACAGATACGCAGTATTTT CASSAFLADRTDTQYF
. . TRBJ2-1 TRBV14 TGTGCCAGCAGCCCCTATACCGGGACCCAGCAGTTCTTC CASSPYTGTQQFF
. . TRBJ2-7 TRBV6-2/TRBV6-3 TGTGCCAGCAGTTACTCGCTGGGGCGGACCTACGAGCAGTACTTC CASSYSLGRTYEQYF
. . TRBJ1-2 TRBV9 TGTGCCAGCAGCGCGAACGGACTTGGCTACACCTTC CASSANGLGYTF
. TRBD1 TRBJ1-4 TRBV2 TGTGCCAGCAGTGAAGCGCGGGACAGCCCTGAAAAACTGTTTTTT CASSEARDSPEKLFF
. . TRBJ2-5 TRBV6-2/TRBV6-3 TGTGCCAGCAGTATTAGCGGAAATGAGCAGTACTTC CASSISGNEQYF
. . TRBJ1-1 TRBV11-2 TGTGCAAGCAGCGCCCGGGCCGGGCCCCTTAAGGGCACTGAAGCTTTCTTT CASSARAGPLKGTEAFF
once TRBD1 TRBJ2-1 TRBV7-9 TGTGCCAGCAGCCTCGGGACAGTGGGACCTTACAATGAGCAGTTCTTC CASSLGTVGPYNEQFF
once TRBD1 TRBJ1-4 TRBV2 TGTGCCAGCAGCCGTCGTGGGACAGGGGATAAGGAAAAACTGTTTTTT CASSRRGTGDKEKLFF
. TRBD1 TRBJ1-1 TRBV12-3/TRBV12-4 TGTGCCAGCAGTTTGGGACAGGGGCTTGAAGCTTTCTTT CASSLGQGLEAFF
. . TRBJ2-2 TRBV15 TGTGCCACCAGCAGAGATAGGACGGTCGGGGAGCTGTTTTTT CATSRDRTVGELFF